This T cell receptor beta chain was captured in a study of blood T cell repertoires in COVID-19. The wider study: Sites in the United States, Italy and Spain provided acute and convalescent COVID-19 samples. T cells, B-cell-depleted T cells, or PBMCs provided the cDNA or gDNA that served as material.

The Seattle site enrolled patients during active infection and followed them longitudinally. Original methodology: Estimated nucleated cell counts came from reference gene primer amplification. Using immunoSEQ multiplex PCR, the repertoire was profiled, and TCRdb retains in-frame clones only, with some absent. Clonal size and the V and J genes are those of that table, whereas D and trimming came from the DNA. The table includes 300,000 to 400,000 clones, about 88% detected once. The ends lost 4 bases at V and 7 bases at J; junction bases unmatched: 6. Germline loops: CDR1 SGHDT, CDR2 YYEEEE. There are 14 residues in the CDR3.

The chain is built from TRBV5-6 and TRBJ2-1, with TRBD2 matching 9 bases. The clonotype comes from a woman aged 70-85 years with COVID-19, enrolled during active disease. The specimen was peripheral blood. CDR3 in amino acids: CASSPGLAGNEQFF. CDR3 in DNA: TGTGCCAGCAGCCCCGGCCTAGCGGGGAATGAGCAGTTCTTC.